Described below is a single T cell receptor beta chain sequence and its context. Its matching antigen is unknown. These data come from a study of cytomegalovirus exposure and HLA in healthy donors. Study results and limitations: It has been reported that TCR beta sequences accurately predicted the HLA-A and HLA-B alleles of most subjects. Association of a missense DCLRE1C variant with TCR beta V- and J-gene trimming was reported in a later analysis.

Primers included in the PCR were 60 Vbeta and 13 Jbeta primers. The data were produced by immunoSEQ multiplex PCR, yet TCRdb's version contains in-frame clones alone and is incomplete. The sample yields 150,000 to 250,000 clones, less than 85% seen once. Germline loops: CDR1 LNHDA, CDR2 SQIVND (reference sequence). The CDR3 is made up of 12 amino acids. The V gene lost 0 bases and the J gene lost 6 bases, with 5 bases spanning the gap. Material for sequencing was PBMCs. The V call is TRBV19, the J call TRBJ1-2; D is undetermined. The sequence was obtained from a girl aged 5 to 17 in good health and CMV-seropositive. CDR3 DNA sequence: TGTGCCAGTAGTATAGAGCGAGATGGCTACACCTTC. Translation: CASSIERDGYTF.